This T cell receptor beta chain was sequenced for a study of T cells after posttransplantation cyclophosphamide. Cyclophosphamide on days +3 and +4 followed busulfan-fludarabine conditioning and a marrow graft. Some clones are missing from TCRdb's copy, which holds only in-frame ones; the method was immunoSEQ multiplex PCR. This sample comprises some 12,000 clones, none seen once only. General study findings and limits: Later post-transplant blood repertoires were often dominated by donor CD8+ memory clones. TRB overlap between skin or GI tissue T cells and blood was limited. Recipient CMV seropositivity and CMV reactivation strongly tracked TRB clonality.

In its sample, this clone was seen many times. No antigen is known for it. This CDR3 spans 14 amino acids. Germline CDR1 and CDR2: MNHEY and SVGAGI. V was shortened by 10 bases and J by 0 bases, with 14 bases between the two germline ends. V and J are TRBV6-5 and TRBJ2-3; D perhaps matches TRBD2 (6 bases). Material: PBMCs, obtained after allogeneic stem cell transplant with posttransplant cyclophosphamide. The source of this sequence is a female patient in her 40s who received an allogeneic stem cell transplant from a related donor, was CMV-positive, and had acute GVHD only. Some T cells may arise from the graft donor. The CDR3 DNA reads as TGTGCCACCCTCTCTGGGGGGAGCACAGATACGCAGTATTTT. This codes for CATLSGGSTDTQYF.